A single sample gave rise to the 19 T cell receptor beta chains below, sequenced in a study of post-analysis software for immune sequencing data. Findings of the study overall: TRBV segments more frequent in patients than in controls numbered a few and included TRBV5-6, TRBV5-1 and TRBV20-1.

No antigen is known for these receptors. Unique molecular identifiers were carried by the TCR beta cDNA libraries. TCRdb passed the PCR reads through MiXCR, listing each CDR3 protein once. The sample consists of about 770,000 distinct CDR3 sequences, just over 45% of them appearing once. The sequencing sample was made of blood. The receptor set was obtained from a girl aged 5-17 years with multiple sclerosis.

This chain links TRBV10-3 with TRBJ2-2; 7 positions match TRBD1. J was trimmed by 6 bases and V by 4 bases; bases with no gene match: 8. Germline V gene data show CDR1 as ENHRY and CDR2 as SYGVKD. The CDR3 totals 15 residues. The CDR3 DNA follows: TGTGCCATCAGTGCGAGGGGGCGCGTGTCCGGGGAGCTGTTTTTT. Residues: CAISARGRVSGELFF.

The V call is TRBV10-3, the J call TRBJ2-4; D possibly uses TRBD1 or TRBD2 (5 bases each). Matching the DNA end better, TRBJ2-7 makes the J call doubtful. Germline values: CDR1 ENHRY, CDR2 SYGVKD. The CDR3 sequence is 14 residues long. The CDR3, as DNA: TGTGCCATCAGTGAGGGGCAGGGAGAGTACGAGCAGTACTTC. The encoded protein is CAISEGQGEYEQYF.

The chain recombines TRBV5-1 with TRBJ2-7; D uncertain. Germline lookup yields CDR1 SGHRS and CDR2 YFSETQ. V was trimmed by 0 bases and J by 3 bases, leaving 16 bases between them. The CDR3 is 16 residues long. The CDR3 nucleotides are TGCGCCAGCAGCTTGGAGTCCCGGCGTTCCGGCTACGAGCAGTACTTC. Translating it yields CASSLESRRSGYEQYF.

The CDR3 is CASSLDRWGTDTQYF. CDR3 DNA sequence: TGTGCCAGCAGCTTAGACAGGTGGGGCACAGATACGCAGTATTTT. This chain links TRBV7-2 with TRBJ2-3; the D gene is possibly TRBD1 (5 bases). V gave up 1 base and J gave up 1 base, with 9 bases separating them. The CDR3 length is 15 residues. Germline-derived CDR1 and CDR2 are SGHTA and FQGNSA.

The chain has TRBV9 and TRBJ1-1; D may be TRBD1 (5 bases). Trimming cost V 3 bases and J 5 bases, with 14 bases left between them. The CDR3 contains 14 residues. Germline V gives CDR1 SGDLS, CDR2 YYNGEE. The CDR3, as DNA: TGTGCCAGCAGCGCCGGCGCGGGGCGTACTGAAGCTTTCTTT. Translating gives CASSAGAGRTEAFF.

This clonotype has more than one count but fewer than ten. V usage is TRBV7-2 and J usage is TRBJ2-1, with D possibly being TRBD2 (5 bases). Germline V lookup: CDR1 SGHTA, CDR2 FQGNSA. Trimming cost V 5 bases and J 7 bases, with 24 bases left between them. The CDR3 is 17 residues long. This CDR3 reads CASSPLRDGNPLNEQFF. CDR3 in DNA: TGTGCCAGCAGCCCCCTACGCGACGGGAATCCTCTAAATGAGCAGTTCTTC.

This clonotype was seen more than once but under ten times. The CDR3 coding sequence is TGTGCCAGCAGTTTAGTCGGTCGAGGCTACACCTTC. Its protein product is CASSLVGRGYTF. This chain joins TRBV27 and TRBJ1-2; no firm D call. The V end lost 2 bases, the J end lost 8 bases, and 9 bases lay between the germline ends. Germline V gene lookup returns CDR1 MNHEY and CDR2 SMNVEV (reference sequence). CDR3 length: 12 amino acids.

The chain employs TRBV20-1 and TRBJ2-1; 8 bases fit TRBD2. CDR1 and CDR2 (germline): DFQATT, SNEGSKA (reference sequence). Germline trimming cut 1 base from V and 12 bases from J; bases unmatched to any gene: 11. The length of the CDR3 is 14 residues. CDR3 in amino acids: CSARGGSGSGVQFF. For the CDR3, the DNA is TGCAGTGCTAGAGGGGGCAGCGGGAGTGGCGTGCAGTTCTTC.

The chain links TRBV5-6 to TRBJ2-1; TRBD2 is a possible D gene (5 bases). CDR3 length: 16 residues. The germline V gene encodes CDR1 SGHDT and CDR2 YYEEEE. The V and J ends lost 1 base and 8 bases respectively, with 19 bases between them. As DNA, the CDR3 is TGTGCCAGCAGCTTGTCTTTCGTGGGAGAGATTGATGAGCAGTTCTTC. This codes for CASSLSFVGEIDEQFF.

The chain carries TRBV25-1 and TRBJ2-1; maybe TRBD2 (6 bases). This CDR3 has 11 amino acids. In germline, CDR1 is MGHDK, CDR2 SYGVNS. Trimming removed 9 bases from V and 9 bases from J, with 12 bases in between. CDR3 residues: CASISGGEQFF. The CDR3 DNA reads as TGTGCCAGTATTAGCGGTGGTGAGCAGTTCTTC. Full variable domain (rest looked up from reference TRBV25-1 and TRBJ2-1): EADIYQTPRYLVIGTGKKITLECSQTMGHDKMYWYQQDPGMELHLIHYSYGVNSTEKGDLSSESTVSRIRTEHFPLTLESARPSHTSQYLCASISGGEQFFGPGTRLTVL.

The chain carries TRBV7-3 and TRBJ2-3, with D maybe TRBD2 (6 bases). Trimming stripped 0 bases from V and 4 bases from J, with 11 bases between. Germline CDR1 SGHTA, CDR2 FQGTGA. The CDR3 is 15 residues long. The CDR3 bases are TGTGCCAGCAGCTTAACGGGAGGTATCGCAGATACGCAGTATTTT. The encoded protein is CASSLTGGIADTQYF.

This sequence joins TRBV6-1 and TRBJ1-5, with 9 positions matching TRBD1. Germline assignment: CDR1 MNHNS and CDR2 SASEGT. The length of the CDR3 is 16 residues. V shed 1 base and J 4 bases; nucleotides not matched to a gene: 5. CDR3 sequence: CASSEGLGQGNQPQHF. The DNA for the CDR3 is TGTGCCAGCAGTGAAGGTTTAGGACAGGGGAATCAGCCCCAGCATTTT.

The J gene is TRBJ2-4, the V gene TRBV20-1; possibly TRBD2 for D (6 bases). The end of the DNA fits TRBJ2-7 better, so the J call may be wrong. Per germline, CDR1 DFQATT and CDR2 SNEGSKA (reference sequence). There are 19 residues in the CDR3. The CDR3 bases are TGCAGTGTTCGGAGGCCGGGCAGGGACGGCGGGACGGACCCTTACGAGCAGTACTTC. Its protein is CSVRRPGRDGGTDPYEQYF.

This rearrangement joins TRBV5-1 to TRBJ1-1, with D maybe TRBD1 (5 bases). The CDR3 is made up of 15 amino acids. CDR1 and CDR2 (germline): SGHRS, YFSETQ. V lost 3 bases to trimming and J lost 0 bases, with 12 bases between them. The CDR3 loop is CASSSQTDMNTEAFF. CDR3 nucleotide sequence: TGCGCCAGCAGCTCCCAGACAGATATGAACACTGAAGCTTTCTTT.

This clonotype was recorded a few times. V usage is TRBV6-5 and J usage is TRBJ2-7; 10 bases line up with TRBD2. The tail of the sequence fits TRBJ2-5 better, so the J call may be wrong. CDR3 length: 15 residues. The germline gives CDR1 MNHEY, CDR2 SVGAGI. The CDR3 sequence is CASSPGTSVRETQYF. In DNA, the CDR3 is TGTGCCAGCAGCCCCGGGACTAGCGTTAGGGAGACCCAGTACTTC.

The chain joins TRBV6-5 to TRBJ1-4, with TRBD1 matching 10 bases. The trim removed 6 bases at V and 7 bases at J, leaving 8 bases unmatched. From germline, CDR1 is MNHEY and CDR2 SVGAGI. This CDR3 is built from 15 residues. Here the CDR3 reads CASRKPGQGFEKLFF. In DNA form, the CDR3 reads TGTGCCAGCAGAAAACCGGGACAGGGGTTTGAAAAACTGTTTTTT.

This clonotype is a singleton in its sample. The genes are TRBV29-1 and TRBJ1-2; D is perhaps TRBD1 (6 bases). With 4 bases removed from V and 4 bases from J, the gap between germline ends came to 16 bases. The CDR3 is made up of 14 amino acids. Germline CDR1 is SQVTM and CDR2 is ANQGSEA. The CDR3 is CSVVVPGTFYGYTF. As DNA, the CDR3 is TGCAGCGTTGTAGTCCCAGGGACATTCTATGGCTACACCTTC.

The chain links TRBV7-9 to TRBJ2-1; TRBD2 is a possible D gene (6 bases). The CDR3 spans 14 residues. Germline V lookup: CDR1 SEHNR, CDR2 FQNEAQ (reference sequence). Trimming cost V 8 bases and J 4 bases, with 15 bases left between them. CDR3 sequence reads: CASLWGGLYNEQFF. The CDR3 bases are TGTGCCAGCCTGTGGGGAGGCCTGTACAATGAGCAGTTCTTC.

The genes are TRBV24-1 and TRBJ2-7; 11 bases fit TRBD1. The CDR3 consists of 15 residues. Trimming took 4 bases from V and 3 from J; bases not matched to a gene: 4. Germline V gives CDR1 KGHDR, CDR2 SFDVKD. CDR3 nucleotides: TGTGCCACCAGTGACCCGGGACAGGGGGACTACGAGCAGTACTTC. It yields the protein CATSDPGQGDYEQYF.